This T cell receptor (beta chain) was identified during a study of blood T cell repertoires in COVID-19. Study information: Donors in the United States, Italy and Spain gave samples during acute or convalescent COVID-19. PBMCs, B-cell-depleted T cells, or T cells were the source of the cDNA or gDNA that made up the material.

As processed by the authors: Scientists estimated how many nucleated cells there were by amplifying reference gene primers. The repertoire was sequenced with immunoSEQ multiplex PCR; TCRdb's copy has only in-frame clones and lacks some. That table supplies the V and J calls and clone size; D and trimming were determined from the DNA. The sample has 71,000 or so clones, 75% to 90% seen once. This receptor was obtained from a man in his forties or fifties with active COVID-19. The sequenced sample was peripheral blood.

The CDR3 DNA follows: TGTGCCAGCAGCGTCCCCGGAGATACGCAGTATTTT. This gives the protein CASSVPGDTQYF. The gene calls are TRBV28 and TRBJ2-3, with unresolved D. CDR3 size: 12 residues. The V and J ends lost 6 bases and 5 bases respectively, with 9 bases between them. From germline, CDR1 is MDHEN and CDR2 SYDVKM.